This T cell receptor beta chain came from a study of shared clonotypes between healthy human individuals. Study details: Each donor's CD4 naive and CD4 memory cells filled three plates apiece, CD8 naive two, and CD8 memory one.

Sequencing used immunoSEQ multiplex PCR; TCRdb keeps in-frame clones, though not all of them. Of a few hundred thousand clones listed, 97% are singletons. This CDR3 has 13 residues. Germline CDR1 reads SGHDT; CDR2 reads YYEEEE. V dropped 0 bases and J dropped 8 bases, with 11 bases sitting between them. HIV-negative, healthy adults without recent acute infections or vaccinations were the donors. The sequence came from a woman in her thirties in good health. The sequencing input was naive CD4+ T cells sorted from blood. As for subset: CD45RA+ positively selected. The chain joins TRBV5-6 to TRBJ1-2; no clear D gene. The CDR3 DNA sequence: TGTGCCAGCAGCTTGGGTAGGGATGGCGGCTACACCTTC. It is translated as CASSLGRDGGYTF.